A selection of T cell receptor beta chains follows, all from one sample in a study of Tregs in tolerant kidney transplant recipients. Only in-frame clones appear in the TCRdb table, and some are missing; sequencing was by immunoSEQ multiplex PCR. Of some 70,000 clones detected, roughly 92% appear once; the ten largest clones hold roughly 9.8%. Sequenced material: CD8+ T cells from blood, taken before the transplant. These receptors all come from a human donor who received a combined kidney and bone marrow transplant. Each CDR3 is given with its conserved first and last residue. The D gene is left open where the match is weak. Size tells how often a clone was seen (once, few, many) or the class of an expanded clone, and some rows leave it out.

V	J	size	D	DNA	CDR3
TRBV5-6	TRBJ2-2	-	-	TGTGCCAGCAGCTTGGGGCTAGCTACCGGGGAGCTGTTTTTT	CASSLGLATGELFF
TRBV13	TRBJ2-3	-	TRBD2	TGTGCCAGCAGCTCCCAGGCGGGAGACCCAGATACGCAGTATTTT	CASSSQAGDPDTQYF
TRBV27	TRBJ1-2	-	-	TGTGCCAGCAGTCAGGGAGGGTATGGCTACACCTTC	CASSQGGYGYTF
TRBV14	TRBJ2-7	-	-	TGTGCCAGCAGCTCAATGGCCCTTTACGAGCAGTACTTC	CASSSMALYEQYF
TRBV5-6	TRBJ2-2	once	TRBD1	TGTGCCAGCAGCTATGGACAGGGGGCTCGGGAGCTGTTTTTT	CASSYGQGARELFF
TRBV5-4	TRBJ2-5	-	TRBD2	TGTGCCAGCAGGGCCGCGGCGGGAGGGGGTGAGACCCAGTACTTC	CASRAAAGGGETQYF
TRBV28	TRBJ1-1	-	TRBD1	TGTGCCAGCTTAGACAGGGGGACGACTGAAGCTTTCTTT	CASLDRGTTEAFF
TRBV5-6	TRBJ2-6	-	-	TGTGCCAGCAGTCCAGGGGCTGGGGCCAACGTCCTGACTTTC	CASSPGAGANVLTF
TRBV4-3	TRBJ2-1	once	-	TGCGCCAGCAGCCAAGAGTTGCGGAGCTCCTACAATGAGCAGTTCTTC	CASSQELRSSYNEQFF
TRBV30	TRBJ2-7	-	-	TGTGCCTGTGGGGCAAAAAACTACGAGCAGTACTTC	CACGAKNYEQYF
TRBV5-5	TRBJ1-2	-	-	TGTGCCAGCAGCTTGGCTGTCCAGGGCCCTAACTATGGCTACACCTTC	CASSLAVQGPNYGYTF
TRBV9	TRBJ1-3	once	TRBD1	TGTGCCAGCAGATCAGGACAGGGAGGAAACACCATATATTTT	CASRSGQGGNTIYF
TRBV5-8	TRBJ2-7	-	-	TGTGCCAGCGCCTCCATTGGGCTGGGCGACGAGCAGTACTTC	CASASIGLGDEQYF
TRBV4-1	TRBJ2-1	-	-	TGCGCCAGCAGCCCCGAGGGGGGGGGCAATGAGCAGTTCTTC	CASSPEGGGNEQFF
TRBV5-8	TRBJ1-5	-	-	TGTGCCAGCAGCAAGGCCGGGTTCGCCCATCAGCCCCAGCATTTT	CASSKAGFAHQPQHF
TRBV4-1	TRBJ2-2	-	TRBD2	TGCGCCAGCAGCCATTTCATAGCGGGAGGGAACACCGGGGAGCTGTTTTTT	CASSHFIAGGNTGELFF
TRBV14	TRBJ1-1	once	-	TGTGCCAGCAGCAGAACAGGGTTCGCCGCTTTCTTT	CASSRTGFAAFF
TRBV9	TRBJ2-3	-	TRBD1	TGTGCCAGCAGCGTCCAGGGGGCGACCAGCACAGATACGCAGTATTTT	CASSVQGATSTDTQYF
TRBV4-1	TRBJ2-2	-	TRBD2	TGCGCCAGCAGCCAAGTCGCACGGGGGGAGCCGAACACCGGGGAGCTGTTTTTT	CASSQVARGEPNTGELFF
TRBV29-1	TRBJ2-1	-	-	TGCAGCGTTGTACTCCGGGCGGGCAATGAGCAGTTCTTC	CSVVLRAGNEQFF
TRBV7-2	TRBJ1-2	-	TRBD1	TGTGCCAGCAGCTTAGCGGGGGACAGCTTCTACACCTTC	CASSLAGDSFYTF
TRBV6-5	TRBJ2-7	-	-	TGTGCCAGCAGTAAAAACGATGGGGGCCCCGCCGAGCAGTACTTC	CASSKNDGGPAEQYF
TRBV11-2	TRBJ2-1	once	-	TGTGCCAGCAGCTTAGGCACAGGGTACAATGAGCAGTTCTTC	CASSLGTGYNEQFF
TRBV7-2	TRBJ1-2	-	-	TGTGCCAGCAGCCCCGGACTCGCCTATGGCTACACCTTC	CASSPGLAYGYTF
TRBV27	TRBJ1-2	-	TRBD1	TGTGCCAGCAGCGCACCGGGACAGGGGTCAACTGGCTACACCTTC	CASSAPGQGSTGYTF
TRBV4-1	TRBJ2-7	-	TRBD2	TGCGCCAGCAGCCAATCATCTAGCGGGCCAGAGCAGTACTTC	CASSQSSSGPEQYF
TRBV5-4	TRBJ2-5	once	TRBD2	TGTGCCAGCAGCTTTAGCGGGAGGGAAGAGACCCAGTACTTC	CASSFSGREETQYF
TRBV30	TRBJ2-3	-	TRBD1	TGTGCCTGGAGTACCGGGACAGGGGGCACAGATACGCAGTATTTT	CAWSTGTGGTDTQYF
TRBV4-3	TRBJ1-1	-	TRBD1	TGCGCCAGCAGCCAAGATATGCGCACAGGGGACGAGGGTGAAGCTTTCTTT	CASSQDMRTGDEGEAFF
TRBV4-3	TRBJ2-7	-	-	TGCGCCAGCAGCCAAGGGAGGCGAGGCTCCTACGAGCAGTACTTC	CASSQGRRGSYEQYF
TRBV7-9	TRBJ2-6	-	TRBD1	TGTGCCAGCAGCTTTCTCAAAGGACAGGGGACTATTGGGGCCAACGTCCTGACTTTC	CASSFLKGQGTIGANVLTF
TRBV19	TRBJ1-2	-	TRBD1	TGTGCCAGTAGTATGGGACAGGGGTGGGGTAACTATGGCTACACCTTC	CASSMGQGWGNYGYTF
TRBV30	TRBJ1-5	few	-	TGTGCCTGGAGTTTGGGCAGCAATCAGCCCCAGCATTTT	CAWSLGSNQPQHF
TRBV5-6	TRBJ2-7	-	-	TGTGCCAGCAGCTTGCGCCCGGGGAGCTCCTACGAGCAGTACTTC	CASSLRPGSSYEQYF
TRBV9	TRBJ2-7	-	TRBD2	TGTGCCAGCAGCGCGGGCGGGAGCTCCTACGAGCAGTACTTC	CASSAGGSSYEQYF
TRBV11-2	TRBJ2-1	-	TRBD2	TGTGCCAGCAGCACCGGGACTAGCGTCCAGGATGAGCAGTTCTTC	CASSTGTSVQDEQFF
TRBV19	TRBJ1-2	-	TRBD1	TGTGCCAGTAGTATAGGGGGACAGGGGGCATACTATGGCTACACCTTC	CASSIGGQGAYYGYTF
TRBV29-1	TRBJ2-1	-	-	TGCAGCGGGACAGTAGAAGGCAATGAGCAGTTCTTC	CSGTVEGNEQFF
TRBV27	TRBJ2-3	-	-	TGTGCCAGCAGCACACTTTGGGGCCCCGGCGCAGATACGCAGTATTTT	CASSTLWGPGADTQYF
TRBV7-9	TRBJ1-3	-	TRBD1	TGTGCCAGCCAGGACAGGGCCAACACCATATATTTT	CASQDRANTIYF
TRBV10-1	TRBJ2-1	-	-	TGCGCCATTAGAGGTCGGAATGAGCAGTTCTTC	CAIRGRNEQFF
TRBV5-6	TRBJ1-2	-	TRBD1	TGTGCCAGCAGCTTTGCAGGGGGAGGTTCCCATGGCTACACCTTC	CASSFAGGGSHGYTF
TRBV6-5	TRBJ1-4	-	TRBD1	TGTGCCAGCACTACCCGGGACAGGGGGGAAAAACTGTTTTTT	CASTTRDRGEKLFF
TRBV6-5	TRBJ1-2	-	-	TGTGCCAGCAGTTACTCGGCGGGTCTGGACTATGGCTACACCTTC	CASSYSAGLDYGYTF
TRBV9	TRBJ2-5	few	-	TGTGCCAGCAGCGTCTCAGGGGCCGCAGAGACCCAGTACTTC	CASSVSGAAETQYF
TRBV2	TRBJ2-7	-	-	TGTGCCAGCGTTGGTGCAGGGGATCCCTACGAGCAGTACTTC	CASVGAGDPYEQYF
TRBV27	TRBJ2-5	-	TRBD2	TGTGCCAGCAGTTTATCTAGCGGGGTCCAAGAGACCCAGTACTTC	CASSLSSGVQETQYF
TRBV11-2	TRBJ2-7	-	-	TGTGCCAGCAGCTCTCCGTCTGAGTTCTACGAGCAGTACTTC	CASSSPSEFYEQYF
TRBV5-6	TRBJ2-7	-	-	TGTGCCAGCAGCTTCCTAGCGAAGGACGAGCAGTACTTC	CASSFLAKDEQYF
TRBV27	TRBJ1-6	-	TRBD1	TGTGCCAGCAGTCATAATCTGAGACAGGGGGTGCCCTATAATTCCCCCCTCCACTTT	CASSHNLRQGVPYNSPLHF
TRBV6-6	TRBJ2-7	-	TRBD1	TGTGCCAGCAGTCAGACAGGGGCCCACGAGCAGTACTTC	CASSQTGAHEQYF
TRBV27	TRBJ2-1	-	-	TGTGCCACCCTAGACAGGAAAAGCTCCTACAATGAGCAGTTCTTC	CATLDRKSSYNEQFF
TRBV4-1	TRBJ2-1	-	TRBD2	TGCGCCAGCAGCCAACTAGTTCTGACTAGCGGGGGCGATGAGCAGTTCTTC	CASSQLVLTSGGDEQFF
TRBV7-6	TRBJ2-5	-	TRBD1	TGTGCCAGCAGCCCTGACAGGGGCATTAGAGAGACCCAGTACTTC	CASSPDRGIRETQYF